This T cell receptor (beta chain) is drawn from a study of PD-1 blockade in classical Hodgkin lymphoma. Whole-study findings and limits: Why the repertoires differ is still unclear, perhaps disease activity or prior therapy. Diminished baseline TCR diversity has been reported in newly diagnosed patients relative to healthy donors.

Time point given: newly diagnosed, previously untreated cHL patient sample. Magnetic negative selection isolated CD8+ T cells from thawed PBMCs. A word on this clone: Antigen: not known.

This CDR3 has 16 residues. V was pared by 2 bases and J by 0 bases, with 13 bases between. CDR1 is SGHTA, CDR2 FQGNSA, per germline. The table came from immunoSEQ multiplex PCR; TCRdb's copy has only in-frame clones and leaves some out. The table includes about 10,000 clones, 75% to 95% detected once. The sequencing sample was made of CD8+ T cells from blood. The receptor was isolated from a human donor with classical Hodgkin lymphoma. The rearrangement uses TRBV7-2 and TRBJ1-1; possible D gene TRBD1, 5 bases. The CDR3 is CASSLFYGHLNTEAFF. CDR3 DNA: TGTGCCAGCAGCTTATTTTACGGACACCTGAACACTGAAGCTTTCTTT.